The 15 T cell receptor beta chains listed next were all sequenced from one sample in a study of cytomegalovirus exposure and HLA in healthy donors (dated by TCRdb to the late 2010s). Library creation used the immunoSEQ multiplex PCR assay. The multiplex PCR relied on a mix of 60 forward primers for TCR Vbeta segments and 13 reverse primers for TCR Jbeta segments. The source is immuneACCESS, and TCRdb retained only in-frame sequences with V and J called. Part of the clones is not carried over; for the studies checked, unresolved V genes explain less than half of this, and the remainder is unexplained. The sample table lists some 170,000 clones, 65% to 75% of them with a count of one. The ten biggest clones cover around 2.3% of the sample. Sample: PBMCs. These receptors came from a human donor in good health.

This clone has only one observation. The chain couples TRBV9 to TRBJ1-5; TRBD1 matches at 8 bases. The trim removed 3 bases at V and 4 bases at J, leaving 0 bases unmatched. There are 13 residues in the CDR3. The germline gives CDR1 SGDLS, CDR2 YYNGEE. CDR3 residues: CASSGQGNQPQHF. The CDR3, as DNA: TGTGCCAGCAGCGGACAGGGGAATCAGCCCCAGCATTTT.

This chain joins TRBV4-1 and TRBJ2-6, with D possibly TRBD2 on 7 matching bases. Trimming removed 0 bases at V and 0 bases at J, with 9 bases between. The CDR3 extends over 17 amino acids. Germline V CDR1 and CDR2: MGHRA, YSYEKL. CDR3 nucleotides: TGCGCCAGCAGCCAAGATCGGGGGGCCTCTGGGGCCAACGTCCTGACTTTC. Translation: CASSQDRGASGANVLTF.

The V call is TRBV6-1, the J call TRBJ1-5; D unresolved. The CDR3 loop spans 14 amino acids. Trimming cost V 7 bases and J 0 bases, with 10 bases left between them. CDR1 is MNHNS, CDR2 SASEGT, per germline. The CDR3 protein is CASTQRYSNQPQHF. The DNA of the CDR3 is TGTGCCAGCACTCAACGGTATAGCAATCAGCCCCAGCATTTT.

This clone was seen only once. One end of the junction does not line up with germline, which may come from a read error. V usage is TRBV7-2 and J usage is TRBJ2-7; 9 bases agree with TRBD1. Germline V lookup: CDR1 SGHTA, CDR2 FQGNSA. The CDR3 length is 16 residues. CDR3 in amino acids: CASSLVSGTGYYGQYF. CDR3 in DNA: TGTGCCAGCAGCTTAGTATCAGGGACAGGGTATTACGGGCAGTACTTC.

This clone was recorded once. This sequence joins TRBV7-8 and TRBJ1-2; 11 nucleotides line up with TRBD1. V trimming: 2 bases; J trimming: 4 bases; junction bases outside the gene matches: 6. This CDR3 is 16 amino acids long. Germline V gives CDR1 SGHVS, CDR2 FQNEAQ. The CDR3 coding sequence is TGTGCCAGCAGCTTATCCCGGACAGGGGGCGGCTATGGCTACACCTTC. Its translation is CASSLSRTGGGYGYTF.

This clone turned up a few times. This rearrangement joins TRBV10-3 to TRBJ1-1; TRBD1 matches at 11 bases. Trimming took 2 bases from V and 11 from J; bases not matched to a gene: 4. The CDR3 spans 13 residues. Germline loops: CDR1 ENHRY, CDR2 SYGVKD. The CDR3 bases are TGTGCCATCAGTGAGGGACAGGGGGCGAAGGCTTTCTTT. Protein product: CAISEGQGAKAFF.

The rearrangement joins TRBV19 to TRBJ1-2; D is possibly TRBD1 (5 bases). Trimming took off 3 bases at V and 4 bases at J, with 12 bases between the two ends. The germline V gene encodes CDR1 LNHDA and CDR2 SQIVND (reference sequence). The CDR3 loop spans 14 amino acids. The CDR3 is CASSMDTLGYGYTF. CDR3 coding DNA: TGTGCCAGTAGTATGGACACCCTCGGCTATGGCTACACCTTC.

V gene TRBV18 combines with J gene TRBJ2-3, with 7 bases matching TRBD1. CDR1 is KGHSH, CDR2 LQKENI, per germline. Unmatched junction bases numbered 7, after V lost 6 bases and J lost 1 base. This CDR3 has 15 amino acids. The DNA of the CDR3 is TGTGCCAGCTCCCCCCGGGACAGTCGCACAGATACGCAGTATTTT. This encodes CASSPRDSRTDTQYF.

The V call is TRBV6-6, the J call TRBJ1-4; TRBD1 aligns across 7 bases. V lost 7 bases to trimming and J lost 7 bases; unmatched junction nucleotides: 15. The CDR3 length is 16 residues. In germline, CDR1 is MNHNY, CDR2 SVGAGI (reference sequence). The CDR3 DNA sequence: TGTGCCAGCACCCCGGAAGGGGGCGTCGGGGGTGAAAAACTGTTTTTT. It yields the protein CASTPEGGVGGEKLFF.

This rearrangement joins TRBV7-6 to TRBJ2-7; possibly TRBD1 for D (5 bases). CDR3 length: 15 amino acids. Germline V gene lookup returns CDR1 SGHVS and CDR2 FNYEAQ. Trimming took off 0 bases at V and 12 bases at J, with 21 bases between the two ends. CDR3 sequence reads: CASSLALTVSDFPYF. CDR3 DNA sequence: TGTGCCAGCAGCTTAGCCCTGACAGTTTCAGATTTCCCGTACTTC.

The rearrangement joins TRBV6-5 to TRBJ2-7; 9 bases agree with TRBD1. After removal of 1 base from V and 3 bases from J, the junction contained 4 bases not matched to a gene. Looked up from germline, CDR1 is MNHEY and CDR2 is SVGAGI. The CDR3 covers 15 residues. The CDR3 bases are TGTGCCAGCAGTTACTTCGTGGGACAGGGCTACGAGCAGTACTTC. Protein sequence: CASSYFVGQGYEQYF.

The chain carries TRBV18 and TRBJ1-3; 9 bases map to TRBD1. Germline CDR1 reads KGHSH; CDR2 reads LQKENI. V shed 1 base, J shed 4 bases, and the junction held 8 bases outside the gene matches. The CDR3 sequence is 17 residues long. The chain's CDR3 is CASSPRVQGALGNTIYF. As DNA, the CDR3 is TGTGCCAGCTCACCACGAGTACAGGGGGCTTTGGGAAACACCATATATTTT.

The chain employs TRBV6-5 and TRBJ1-5; TRBD1 matches 7 bases. The CDR3 is 15 residues long. V lost 8 bases to trimming and J lost 3 bases; unmatched junction nucleotides: 10. The germline V gene encodes CDR1 MNHEY and CDR2 SVGAGI. CDR3 bases: TGTGCCAGCGCCAGACAGGGCCGAGACAATCAGCCCCAGCATTTT. Its translation: CASARQGRDNQPQHF.

This clone showed up just a few times. The chain recombines TRBV4-3 with TRBJ2-5; 11 bases agree with TRBD2. CDR3 length: 15 amino acids. Trimming at V came to 1 base and at J to 5 bases, leaving 3 bases not matched to a gene. Germline V lookup: CDR1 LGHNA, CDR2 YSLEER. The CDR3, as DNA: TGCGCCAGCAGCCAAGGACTAGCGGGGTGGGAGACCCAGTACTTC. Its translation: CASSQGLAGWETQYF.

The rearrangement joins TRBV25-1 to TRBJ2-7; D unclear. Trimming took off 1 base at V and 3 bases at J, with 4 bases between the two ends. The germline V gene encodes CDR1 MGHDK and CDR2 SYGVNS. CDR3 size: 12 residues. CDR3 in DNA: TGTGCCAGCAGTGAATTCGGCTACGAGCAGTACTTC. Translating gives CASSEFGYEQYF.